This T cell receptor (beta chain) was sequenced during a study of cytomegalovirus exposure and HLA in healthy donors. Study details: The 120 validation repertoires and the roughly 690 first-cohort repertoires shared a platform, a later analysis reported.

Repertoires were generated with immunoSEQ multiplex PCR, while TCRdb's copy carries only in-frame clones and drops some. The sample holds around 60,000 clones, roughly 94% seen once. CDR1 and CDR2 from the germline V gene are MNHEY and SMNVEV (reference sequence). Trimming took off 4 bases at V and 1 base at J, with 11 bases between the two ends. This CDR3 spans 14 amino acids. This TCR came from a man aged 18 to 35 in good health and CMV-seropositive. The sequenced sample was PBMCs. The rearrangement joins TRBV27 to TRBJ2-7, with no clear D. The DNA of the CDR3 is TGTGCCAGCAGTTCTTTTTTCGGTTCCTACGAGCAGTACTTC. This sequence encodes CASSSFFGSYEQYF.